Listed below are T cell receptor beta chains from one sample, sequenced in a study of T cell repertoires in cytomegalovirus infection. TCRdb ran MiXCR on the reads and lists one entry per CDR3 protein. Of around 100,000 distinct CDR3 sequences listed, about 17% were seen once; the top ten hold roughly 8%. Sequencing was carried out using PBMCs. The receptor source for this set is a human donor in good health (CMV status not recorded). Some clones in this sample may be carry-over from other donors' samples. The CDR3 runs from the conserved cysteine through the conserved F or W. A D gene is named only where the DNA matches it firmly. Some rows have no size entry. The others give once, few or many, or a class for an expanded clone.

cdr3_length: 15
j_call: TRBJ1-5
d_call: NA
clone_size: many
v_call: TRBV7-2
cdr3_aa: CASSLGTSSNQPQHF
cdr3_nt: TGTGCCAGCAGCTTAGGGACATCCAGCAATCAGCCCCAGCATTTT

cdr3_length: 16
j_call: TRBJ2-3
d_call: TRBD2
clone_size: NA
v_call: TRBV11-2
cdr3_aa: CASSFSGGYRTDTQYF
cdr3_nt: TGTGCCAGCAGCTTTAGCGGGGGTTACCGCACAGATACGCAGTATTTT

cdr3_length: 14
j_call: TRBJ1-1
d_call: NA
clone_size: NA
v_call: TRBV19
cdr3_aa: CASSTWAANTEAFF
cdr3_nt: TGTGCCAGTAGTACGTGGGCAGCAAACACTGAAGCTTTCTTT

cdr3_length: 14
j_call: TRBJ2-7
d_call: NA
clone_size: few
v_call: TRBV10-3
cdr3_aa: CAISEPGWTAEQYF
cdr3_nt: TGTGCCATCAGTGAGCCAGGATGGACTGCTGAGCAGTACTTC

cdr3_length: 15
j_call: TRBJ2-7
d_call: TRBD2
clone_size: medium-sized
v_call: TRBV7-2
cdr3_aa: CASSLVGGASYEQYF
cdr3_nt: TGTGCCAGCAGCTTAGTCGGGGGGGCCTCTTACGAGCAGTACTTC

cdr3_length: 13
j_call: TRBJ2-1
d_call: NA
clone_size: many
v_call: TRBV7-9
cdr3_aa: CASKLAGFGEQFF
cdr3_nt: TGTGCCAGCAAGCTTGCCGGGTTCGGTGAGCAGTTCTTC

cdr3_length: 13
j_call: TRBJ1-5
d_call: NA
clone_size: few
v_call: TRBV10-3
cdr3_aa: CATSMDGNQPQHF
cdr3_nt: TGTGCCACCTCAATGGACGGCAATCAGCCCCAGCATTTT

cdr3_length: 12
j_call: TRBJ2-7
d_call: NA
clone_size: NA
v_call: TRBV29-1
cdr3_aa: CSALGEGYEQYF
cdr3_nt: TGCAGCGCCCTGGGCGAGGGCTACGAGCAGTACTTC

cdr3_length: 14
j_call: TRBJ2-5
d_call: NA
clone_size: NA
v_call: TRBV5-6
cdr3_aa: CASSLKGPPQTQYF
cdr3_nt: TGTGCCAGCAGCTTGAAGGGGCCCCCTCAGACCCAGTACTTC

cdr3_length: 15
j_call: TRBJ2-5
d_call: TRBD1
clone_size: few
v_call: TRBV5-5
cdr3_aa: CASSLRGDRGETQYF
cdr3_nt: TGTGCCAGCAGCTTAAGGGGGGACAGGGGGGAGACCCAGTACTTC

cdr3_length: 16
j_call: TRBJ2-3
d_call: NA
clone_size: NA
v_call: TRBV6-5
cdr3_aa: CASSRPGGLRTDTQYF
cdr3_nt: TGTGCCAGCAGCCGCCCTGGGGGGCTTAGGACAGATACGCAGTATTTT

cdr3_length: 15
j_call: TRBJ1-2
d_call: TRBD1
clone_size: few
v_call: TRBV12-3/TRBV12-4
cdr3_aa: CASSRSQRTGNGYTF
cdr3_nt: TGTGCCAGCAGTCGCAGCCAAAGGACAGGGAATGGCTACACCTTC

cdr3_length: 14
j_call: TRBJ1-2
d_call: NA
clone_size: many
v_call: TRBV7-2
cdr3_aa: CASSLGRGSYGYTF
cdr3_nt: TGTGCCAGCAGCTTAGGGAGGGGCTCCTATGGCTACACCTTC

cdr3_length: 13
j_call: TRBJ2-7
d_call: NA
clone_size: many
v_call: TRBV7-3
cdr3_aa: CASSPGPTYEQYF
cdr3_nt: TGTGCCAGCAGCCCCGGGCCCACCTACGAGCAGTACTTC

cdr3_length: 13
j_call: TRBJ1-5
d_call: NA
clone_size: NA
v_call: TRBV5-1
cdr3_aa: CASSLGPDQPQHF
cdr3_nt: TGCGCCAGCAGCTTGGGACCCGATCAGCCCCAGCATTTT

cdr3_length: 15
j_call: TRBJ2-7
d_call: TRBD1
clone_size: few
v_call: TRBV6-6
cdr3_aa: CASSPGTEFPYEQYF
cdr3_nt: TGTGCCAGCAGTCCAGGGACAGAGTTCCCCTACGAGCAGTACTTC

cdr3_length: 14
j_call: TRBJ1-5
d_call: NA
clone_size: NA
v_call: TRBV7-9
cdr3_aa: CASSLDGRDQPQHF
cdr3_nt: TGTGCCAGCAGCTTAGATGGCCGGGATCAGCCCCAGCATTTT

cdr3_length: 16
j_call: TRBJ2-7
d_call: NA
clone_size: many
v_call: TRBV7-8
cdr3_aa: CASSPRRAVPSYEQYF
cdr3_nt: TGTGCCAGCAGCCCCCGTAGGGCAGTCCCCTCCTACGAGCAGTACTTC

cdr3_length: 13
j_call: TRBJ1-2
d_call: NA
clone_size: few
v_call: TRBV20-1
cdr3_aa: CSASTPWWEGYTF
cdr3_nt: TGCAGTGCTAGTACCCCCTGGTGGGAGGGCTACACCTTC

cdr3_length: 15
j_call: TRBJ1-4
d_call: NA
clone_size: many
v_call: TRBV2
cdr3_aa: CASSLAGPSGEKLFF
cdr3_nt: TGTGCCAGCAGCCTGGCCGGGCCGTCGGGTGAAAAACTGTTTTTT

cdr3_length: 15
j_call: TRBJ2-3
d_call: NA
clone_size: many
v_call: TRBV7-9
cdr3_aa: CASSLGRLFTDTQYF
cdr3_nt: TGTGCCAGCAGCTTGGGGAGACTGTTCACAGATACGCAGTATTTT

cdr3_length: 14
j_call: TRBJ1-4
d_call: NA
clone_size: many
v_call: TRBV20-1
cdr3_aa: CSARGPATNEKLFF
cdr3_nt: TGCAGTGCTAGGGGACCTGCAACTAATGAAAAACTGTTTTTT

cdr3_length: 14
j_call: TRBJ2-7
d_call: NA
clone_size: many
v_call: TRBV7-8
cdr3_aa: CASSLRRDSYEQYF
cdr3_nt: TGTGCCAGCAGCTTACGGCGAGACTCCTACGAGCAGTACTTC

cdr3_length: 16
j_call: TRBJ2-2
d_call: NA
clone_size: NA
v_call: TRBV27
cdr3_aa: CASRGNGGANTGELFF
cdr3_nt: TGTGCCAGCAGAGGAAATGGGGGCGCGAACACCGGGGAGCTGTTTTTT

cdr3_length: 16
j_call: TRBJ1-1
d_call: NA
clone_size: many
v_call: TRBV20-1
cdr3_aa: CSAEGVQGKRNTEAFF
cdr3_nt: TGCAGTGCCGAGGGTGTACAGGGAAAAAGGAACACTGAAGCTTTCTTT

cdr3_length: 12
j_call: TRBJ1-2
d_call: NA
clone_size: many
v_call: TRBV7-2
cdr3_aa: CASSISTGASLF
cdr3_nt: TGTGCCAGCAGCATCTCCACCGGGGCCTCGCTCTTC

cdr3_length: 14
j_call: TRBJ1-1
d_call: NA
clone_size: NA
v_call: TRBV19
cdr3_aa: CASTLGSGGTEAFF
cdr3_nt: TGTGCCAGTACCCTCGGGTCTGGGGGCACTGAAGCTTTCTTT

cdr3_length: 14
j_call: TRBJ1-2
d_call: NA
clone_size: many
v_call: TRBV7-8
cdr3_aa: CASSLDRFNYGYTF
cdr3_nt: TGTGCCAGCAGCTTAGACAGGTTTAACTATGGCTACACCTTC

cdr3_length: 18
j_call: TRBJ1-5
d_call: NA
clone_size: many
v_call: TRBV7-9
cdr3_aa: CASSQASIGSGKGQPQHF
cdr3_nt: TGTGCCAGCAGCCAAGCTTCCATCGGATCAGGGAAGGGGCAGCCCCAGCATTTT

cdr3_length: 16
j_call: TRBJ1-1
d_call: TRBD1
clone_size: few
v_call: TRBV25-1
cdr3_aa: CASRTMGQPEDGEAFF
cdr3_nt: TGTGCCAGCAGGACTATGGGACAGCCCGAGGACGGTGAAGCTTTCTTT

cdr3_length: 12
j_call: TRBJ2-1
d_call: NA
clone_size: NA
v_call: TRBV6-2/TRBV6-3
cdr3_aa: CASSYSAGQQFF
cdr3_nt: TGTGCCAGCAGTTACTCCGCGGGTCAGCAGTTCTTC

cdr3_length: 15
j_call: TRBJ2-3
d_call: NA
clone_size: few
v_call: TRBV29-1
cdr3_aa: CSVTLRRRTTDTQYF
cdr3_nt: TGCAGCGTTACCCTCCGTAGGCGGACGACAGATACGCAGTATTTT

cdr3_length: 14
j_call: TRBJ2-6
d_call: NA
clone_size: few
v_call: TRBV20-1
cdr3_aa: CSAEGQTGANVLTF
cdr3_nt: TGCAGTGCCGAAGGCCAAACTGGGGCCAACGTCCTGACTTTC

cdr3_length: 14
j_call: TRBJ1-4
d_call: NA
clone_size: few
v_call: TRBV28
cdr3_aa: CASTLRDFTEKLFF
cdr3_nt: TGTGCCAGCACCCTCCGGGACTTTACTGAAAAACTGTTTTTT

cdr3_length: 15
j_call: TRBJ1-5
d_call: NA
clone_size: few
v_call: TRBV7-8
cdr3_aa: CASSFGRNSNQPQHF
cdr3_nt: TGTGCCAGCAGCTTTGGCAGAAATAGCAATCAGCCCCAGCATTTT

cdr3_length: 12
j_call: TRBJ2-7
d_call: NA
clone_size: many
v_call: TRBV7-2
cdr3_aa: CASSLDPSRQYF
cdr3_nt: TGTGCCAGCAGCTTAGATCCCTCCCGGCAGTACTTC

cdr3_length: 14
j_call: TRBJ1-2
d_call: NA
clone_size: once
v_call: TRBV15
cdr3_aa: CATSRDYRVDGYTF
cdr3_nt: TGTGCCACCAGCAGAGATTACAGGGTCGACGGCTACACCTTC

cdr3_length: 15
j_call: TRBJ2-3
d_call: TRBD2
clone_size: few
v_call: TRBV2
cdr3_aa: CASHTTSGGTDTQYF
cdr3_nt: TGTGCCAGCCACACGACTAGCGGGGGCACAGATACGCAGTATTTT